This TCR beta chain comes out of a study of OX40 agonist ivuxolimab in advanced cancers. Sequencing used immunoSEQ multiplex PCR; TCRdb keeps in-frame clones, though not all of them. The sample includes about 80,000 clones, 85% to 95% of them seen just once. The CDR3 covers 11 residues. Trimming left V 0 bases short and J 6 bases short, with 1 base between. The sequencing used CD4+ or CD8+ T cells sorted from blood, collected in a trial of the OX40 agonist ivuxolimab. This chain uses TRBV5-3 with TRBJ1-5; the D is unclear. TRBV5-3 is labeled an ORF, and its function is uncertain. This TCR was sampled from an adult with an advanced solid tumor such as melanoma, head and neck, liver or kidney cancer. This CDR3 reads CARSLGQPQHF. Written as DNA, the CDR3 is TGTGCCAGAAGCTTGGGTCAGCCCCAGCATTTT.